The sequence of this T cell receptor (beta chain) was determined in a study of cytomegalovirus exposure and HLA in healthy donors (dated by TCRdb to the late 2010s). A note on the overall study: According to an earlier analysis of 550 to 750 of the donors, about 170 million T cells yielded roughly 110 million unique TCR beta sequences and about 300 Gb of sequence data. An early release covering about 600 HLA-typed donors comprised approximately 290 gigabases of sequencing data and about 90 million unique TCR sequences. The genetic ancestry cluster associated with self-reported Caucasian donors included 81% of the roughly 410 genotyped donors. The study was designed to test whether signatures of past pathogen exposure could be identified by cataloging public T cell receptors. The study profiled the T cell repertoires of hundreds of subjects by immunosequencing and related them to cytomegalovirus serostatus. A separate validation cohort of 90 to 150 different subjects was used in addition to the 666-subject first cohort. The study combined high-throughput TCR immunosequencing, statistical association of individual TCRs with disease status, and machine learning to predict cytomegalovirus infection status. To study patterns of TCR occurrence, a later analysis re-analyzed previously published TCR beta repertoires from 650 to 750 donors and added high-resolution HLA genotyping. Rather than drawing on any new phenotypic data, the later analysis identified candidate immune exposures from TCR beta sequences and the way those sequences occurred across donors. An earlier analysis of several hundred of the donors used high-throughput TCR beta sequencing to judge whether each TCR beta V gene segment behaved as functional or pseudogenic. Alongside the repertoire data, information on donor age, sex, ethnicity and CMV serostatus was compiled. A later genetic analysis used genome-wide SNP genotypes for about 55% of the 666 donors, treating that subset as a discovery cohort. All discovery cohort repertoires had been generated using a single sequencing platform. HLA typing covered class I and class II loci at four-digit resolution. The number of donors typed differed by locus, with about 629-630 for A, B, C, DRB1 and DQB1, roughly 520 for DQA1, 606 for DPA1, and around 430 for DPB1. Because of strong linkage in the cohort, five DR-DQ haplotypes were treated as single units for association and clustering. Among almost 400 genotyped donors of the cohort, an average of 235,054 unique TCR beta nucleotide sequences were sequenced per donor, around 18% of them non-productive. General study outcomes and caveats: Most CMV-associated TCR beta chains appeared to be HLA-restricted in a later analysis, and the HLA associations seemed to be driven largely by CMV exposure. According to a later analysis, parvovirus B19, influenza, CMV and Epstein-Barr virus appeared linked to several top co-occurrence clusters. In both the original and validation cohorts, the classifier was reported to diagnose cytomegalovirus status with high specificity and sensitivity. In vitro tests confirmed that a few of the cytomegalovirus-associated TCR beta chains recognize cytomegalovirus antigens. While some public TCRs were present in many individuals, most TCR sequences turned up only very rarely across donors. It was suggested by the authors that the approach could potentially be generalized to other disease states and immunological phenotypes. A later analysis found that TCR association rates varied across HLA loci, with DRB1 alleles showing the most associated TCRs and HLA-C alleles the fewest. In a later analysis, 16,951 TCR beta sequences were associated with specific HLA alleles at a false discovery rate of 0.05. Only TCR beta chains were sequenced in this cohort, and the absence of alpha or paired-chain data limited detectable features. For the cohort, immune exposure information was limited to CMV serostatus. V-gene and J-gene trimming of TCR beta chains was associated with a missense DCLRE1C variant in a later genetic analysis, and the association was replicated in an independent cohort. When HLA alleles, especially DR and DQ, strongly co-occurred, attributing TCR associations to individual alleles was difficult. Some IMGT-functional V segments, including TRBV6-2 and TRBV6-3, could not be told apart with the 87-base-pair reads, so those segments were excluded. Linkage disequilibrium might explain the correlated functional status among segregating V segments, but an unknown experimental factor could not be excluded. A group of highly shared sequence variants was considered likely to be a technical artifact of the sequencing pipeline. A further reported finding was that TCR beta sequences accurately predicted the HLA-A and HLA-B alleles for most subjects in the first cohort. Presence/absence analyses assumed roughly uniform sequencing depth across donors, an assumption that may not hold. Because HLA typing was unavailable for some donors at each locus, only the typed subset was used in association tests. In an earlier analysis of some 500 of the donors, most TCR beta V segments appeared in productive rearrangements about 87% or about 30% of the time, broadly matching IMGT annotations. Compared with equally common non-associated chains, HLA-associated TCR beta chains in a later analysis were more clonally expanded and had lower generation probabilities. According to a later genetic analysis, donors in an Asian-associated ancestry cluster had fewer N-insertions in productive TCRs than the approximately 670-donor mean. The study gave a list of over 150 TCR beta chains associated with cytomegalovirus. Over 15 rarely observed V segments, including chromosome 9 orphons, were excluded from the earlier analysis of approximately 600 of the donors because counts were too low.

This clone was observed a handful of times. The target of this receptor is not known. There are no base qualities to consult, and no much larger clone falls within one base. In total, 500 to 700 healthy bone marrow donors made up the cohort. At the time of sampling, every cohort member was nominally healthy, though immune exposures that went unrecorded were likely present. The donor was CMV seropositive and belonged to the group of 250 to 350 seropositive cohort members. Every donor gave a peripheral blood sample, and the peripheral blood mononuclear cells from that sample were used for TCR beta sequencing. The Qiagen DNeasy Blood Extraction Kit was used to extract genomic DNA from the blood cell samples. The library came from the immunoSEQ multiplex PCR assay. The multiplex PCR relied on a mix of 60 forward primers for TCR Vbeta segments and 13 reverse primers for TCR Jbeta segments. The CDR3 region of rearranged TCR beta genes was amplified from genomic DNA with a multiplex PCR assay. The Illumina HiSeq System was used to sequence the amplified TCR beta libraries as 87-base-pair reads. The paper's data handling went like this. Across the 500 to 850 repertoires, a later analysis counted around 80 million unique TCR beta chains, 9.5 million to 12 million of which were shared by at least two donors. To remove PCR and sequencing errors, raw reads were error-corrected and collapsed into unique sequences using a nearest-neighbor algorithm that merged closely related sequences. To assign V, D and J gene segments, CDR3 sequences were aligned to IMGT reference sequences. Each retained sequence needed at least a six-nucleotide match to both a V gene segment and a J gene segment. A rearrangement was called productive if the CDR3 had no stop codons and remained in frame with V and J, and every other rearrangement was called non-productive. CDR3 was defined by IMGT convention, running from the second conserved V-encoded cysteine to the conserved J-encoded phenylalanine. In an earlier analysis of 500 to 650 of the donors, sequences lacking an unambiguous match to a single V gene segment were excluded. An earlier analysis of almost 600 of the donors classified V segments as functional when productive rearrangements were above 56.7% and as segregating when the standard deviation between donors was above 5%. To diagnose cytomegalovirus status from the catalog of TCR beta chain sequences, a statistical classification framework was built. In a later analysis, TCR nucleotide sequences were compared against IMGT/GENE-DB human TR gene sequences so that V and J genes could be assigned. The TCRdist pipeline was used in a later analysis to assign CDR3 sequences and most-parsimonious VDJ recombination scenarios. In a later analysis, each TCR beta chain was defined by its CDR3 amino acid sequence together with its V-gene family, and reads without a unique V-gene family were excluded. In a later analysis, 450 to 600 highly shared, low-generation-probability nucleotide sequences were removed to address suspected cross-contamination and a sequencing artifact. For each public chain, a later analysis derived a clonal expansion index from normalized ranks of inferred template counts within each repertoire. In a later analysis, generation probabilities were computed using a VDJ recombination model fitted to out-of-frame rearrangements, and the results were checked against IGoR. A later analysis scored TCR-TCR, TCR-HLA and TCR-CMV co-occurrence with hypergeometric tests, applying a repertoire-size bias correction to TCR pairs. A later analysis estimated false discovery rates by permuting HLA or CMV assignments 20 times. A later analysis grouped co-occurring TCRs with DBSCAN, adding TCRdist sequence similarity when clustering within HLA-allele-positive subsets. Repertoires with fewer than 30,000 or more than 120,000 public chains, plus five repertoires with anomalous nucleotide sharing, were excluded from co-occurrence clustering. TCRdb mirrors the immuneACCESS table, restricted to in-frame sequences. Some clones are absent from its copies; in checked studies, under half trace to an unresolved V gene, and the reason for the others is unknown. That table gives V, J and clone size, and the DNA gave D and trimming. For this sample there are about 120,000 clones; roughly 8.6% appear just once. Jointly, the top ten make up 6% to 7.5% of the sample.

The germline V gene provides CDR1 SGHRS and CDR2 YFSETQ. The CDR3 measures 16 amino acids from cysteine to phenylalanine. The only DNA kept is the CDR3, 48 bases in frame from the first base. Sequencing input: PBMCs. This TCR was sampled from a woman aged 40 to 50 in good health and CMV-seropositive. In this chain, TRBV5-1 is recombined with TRBJ2-5; TRBD1 might be the D gene, on 7 matching bases. The DNA end lines up better with TRBJ2-7; the J call may be wrong. The bases read TGCGCCAGCAGCCCCATTACCGGCAGGGGGGTCTACGAGCAGTACTTC. Its protein reads: CASSPITGRGVYEQYF.